The present T cell receptor beta chain was sequenced within a study of T cell responses to AZD1222 COVID-19 vaccine. On this clone itself: What it binds is unknown.

With 3 bases removed from V and 2 bases from J, the gap between germline ends came to 10 bases. Germline V gene data show CDR1 as LNHDA and CDR2 as SQIVND (reference sequence). The CDR3 contains 14 residues. Libraries were prepared by immunoSEQ multiplex PCR; TCRdb keeps only in-frame clonotypes and omits some of them. The repertoire holds about 70,000 clones, with around 85% as singletons. Findings and limits, study-wide: The number of AZD1222 recipients seropositive at baseline was only 5 to 7. Spike-specific TCRs gained breadth and depth after people received two AZD1222 doses. Donors were mostly white British, more females; clonal diversity possibly underestimated.

The sequencing used peripheral blood, collected on day 0 of AZD1222 vaccination. The TCR was taken from an adult in good health. This chain links TRBV19 with TRBJ1-1; D remains ambiguous. The CDR3 DNA sequence: TGTGCCAGTAGTATGGCGACTGTTAACACTGAAGCTTTCTTT. Its translation: CASSMATVNTEAFF.